This T cell receptor beta chain was sequenced in a study of blood T cell repertoires in COVID-19. Trimming at V came to 5 bases and at J to 5 bases, leaving 7 bases not matched to a gene. This CDR3 contains 14 residues. Per germline, CDR1 SGHTA and CDR2 FQGNSA. Enrolled through a virtual design, the participants were between 18 and 89 years of age and came from about two dozen US areas. Participant-reported clinical history was the basis for cohort assignment. Cohort 3 recovered donors had two negative PCRs, clearance, or symptom resolution. Methods used by the authors: Counts of nucleated cells, estimated from reference gene primer amplification, were obtained. Repertoires were generated with immunoSEQ multiplex PCR, while TCRdb's copy carries only in-frame clones and drops some. The V and J calls and clone size were taken over from that table, and D and trimming were inferred from the DNA. The sample has about 160,000 clones, about 90% seen once; the top ten hold around 6.5%.

The chain recombines TRBV7-2 with TRBJ2-5; 8 bases map to TRBD1. Sequences were obtained from PBMCs or T cells enriched from blood (not recorded which). This TCR was recovered from a woman in her forties or fifties who had recovered from COVID-19. CDR3 loop: CASSPDRVRETQYF. CDR3 nucleotides: TGTGCCAGCAGCCCGGACAGGGTTAGGGAGACCCAGTACTTC.